The sequence of this TCR beta chain was determined in a study of T cell repertoires in cytomegalovirus infection. Study summary: Well-studied HLA-B-restricted epitopes and recently identified HLA-C-restricted epitopes of CMV were both used in the study. Overall study findings and caveats: The ex vivo response showed dominance by HLA-C-restricted CMV-specific TCR beta clonotypes.

As regards this clonotype: Antigen unknown.

TCRdb re-analysed the reads in MiXCR, keeping a single row per CDR3 protein. The data contain some 800,000 distinct CDR3 sequences, roughly 33% of them singletons. CDR1 is SGHTA, CDR2 FQGNSA, per germline. There are 16 residues in the CDR3. V was cut by 5 bases and J by 0 bases, with 17 bases left in between. The sample in question was cultured CD8+ T cells from PBMCs, obtained from culture after CMV antigen stimulation. The chain links TRBV7-2 to TRBJ2-7, with D possibly being TRBD2 (7 bases). The source is a human donor in good health (CMV status not recorded). Some clones in this sample may be carry-over from other donors' samples. Written as DNA, the CDR3 is TGTGCCAGCAGCCCACCGGCGGGGGCGGGCTCCTACGAGCAGTACTTC. Its translation is CASSPPAGAGSYEQYF.